This T cell receptor beta chain was recovered during a study of T-cell memory formation after mild COVID-19. This clonotype was observed a few times. Its cognate antigen is unknown. The germline CDR1 and CDR2 sequences are SGHVS and FNYEAQ. This CDR3 spans 15 amino acids. Trimming stripped 5 bases from V and 2 bases from J, with 14 bases between. TCRdb re-called the 5' RACE reads through MiXCR, storing one row per CDR3 protein. Among approximately 480,000 distinct CDR3 sequences listed, about 20% were seen once. Notes on the study in general: CM and EM subsets held most contracting CD4+ clones; EMRA held CD8+ ones.

The gene calls are TRBV7-6 and TRBJ2-3; either TRBD1 or TRBD2 may supply D (5 bases each). This TCR was recovered from an adult woman who had mild COVID-19 (a few samples of this study predate the infection). Cell type and time point are not known. The sequencing input was PBMCs or a T cell subset sorted from them (not recorded which). The CDR3 protein is CASSRTVGTTDTQYF. CDR3 DNA sequence: TGTGCCAGCAGCCGCACCGTAGGGACCACAGATACGCAGTATTTT.